The 25 T cell receptor beta chains below all came from one sample that was sequenced in a study of T cells after posttransplantation cyclophosphamide. The repertoire was sequenced with immunoSEQ multiplex PCR; TCRdb's copy has only in-frame clones and lacks some. The profile covers approximately 30,000 clones, none occurring a single time. The sample consisted of PBMCs. Every receptor here comes from a woman between 50 and 59 years old in good health and a related stem cell transplant donor.

This clone was counted many times. DNA for the CDR3: TGTGCCAGCAGCTTAGTGCCAGGGGGCGCCTCTGGCTACACCTTC. Translating it yields CASSLVPGGASGYTF. The chain recombines TRBV7-8 with TRBJ1-2; 8 bases are a match to TRBD1. Germline V lookup: CDR1 SGHVS, CDR2 FQNEAQ. The V segment lost 1 base and the J segment 7 bases; nucleotides outside the gene matches: 8. The CDR3 is made up of 15 amino acids.

This clone was found many times. The J gene is TRBJ1-4, the V gene TRBV18; TRBD1 matches 7 bases. V gave up 2 bases and J gave up 6 bases; unmatched junction bases: 3. Germline CDR1 is KGHSH and CDR2 is LQKENI. The CDR3 loop spans 14 amino acids. DNA of the CDR3: TGTGCCAGCTCACCAGGGACAGCGGATGAAAAACTGTTTTTT. Amino acids: CASSPGTADEKLFF.

At least ten counts were recorded for this clone. The V gene is TRBV27, the J gene TRBJ1-2; possible D gene TRBD1, 6 bases. This CDR3 has 14 residues. Per germline, CDR1 MNHEY and CDR2 SMNVEV (reference sequence). V dropped 5 bases and J dropped 6 bases, with 16 bases sitting between them. CDR3 sequence reads: CASSESSGGHGYTF. The CDR3 DNA reads as TGTGCCAGCAGTGAATCCAGCGGGGGGCATGGCTACACCTTC.

The chain links TRBV29-1 to TRBJ1-3; TRBD1 might be the D (6 bases). Germline CDR1 and CDR2: SQVTM and ANQGSEA. The CDR3 runs to 13 residues. V was shortened by 5 bases and J by 0 bases, with 8 bases between the two germline ends. The CDR3 sequence: CSVRRGSGNTIYF. The CDR3 bases are TGCAGCGTTCGCAGGGGCTCTGGAAACACCATATATTTT.

This clone was observed many times. The genes are TRBV28 and TRBJ1-1; possible D gene TRBD1, 6 bases. This CDR3 is built from 14 residues. V was pared by 8 bases and J by 3 bases, with 16 bases between. Germline-derived CDR1 and CDR2 are MDHEN and SYDVKM. The CDR3 DNA reads TGTGCCAGCCAAAACAGGGAGAAGGACACTGAAGCTTTCTTT. Protein product: CASQNREKDTEAFF.

In this sample, this clone turned up many times. The gene calls are TRBV28 and TRBJ1-4; 9 bases fit TRBD1. The length of the CDR3 is 15 residues. Trimming at V came to 6 bases and at J to 2 bases, leaving 4 bases not matched to a gene. CDR1 is MDHEN and CDR2 is SYDVKM in the germline V gene. CDR3 DNA sequence: TGTGCCAGCAGAGCGGGACAGGGCACTAATGAAAAACTGTTTTTT. This sequence encodes CASRAGQGTNEKLFF. The full variable domain, its missing parts supplied by reference TRBV28 and TRBJ1-4, is DVKVTQSSRYLVKRTGEKVFLECVQDMDHENMFWYRQDPGLGLRLIYFSYDVKMKEKGDIPEGYSVSREKKERFSLILESASTNQTSMYLCASRAGQGTNEKLFFGSGTQLSVL.

In its sample, this clone was seen many times. The chain is built from TRBV7-9 and TRBJ2-7; TRBD1 agrees at 10 bases. CDR3 size: 16 residues. Germline lookup yields CDR1 SEHNR and CDR2 FQNEAQ (reference sequence). V lost 4 bases to trimming and J lost 6 bases; unmatched junction nucleotides: 12. CDR3 amino acids: CASSSRTGGRGTEQYF. The CDR3 DNA is TGTGCCAGCAGCTCCCGGACAGGGGGACGGGGGACCGAGCAGTACTTC.

This clone was counted at least ten times. The chain employs TRBV5-1 and TRBJ2-7; 7 nucleotides align to TRBD1. From germline, CDR1 is SGHRS and CDR2 YFSETQ. Losses at the gene ends were 0 bases for V and 0 bases for J; bases not matched to a gene: 3. The CDR3 is 15 amino acids. The DNA of the CDR3 is TGCGCCAGCAGCTTGGTAGGGGGCGCCTCCTACGAGCAGTACTTC. Encoded protein: CASSLVGGASYEQYF.

This clone was seen repeatedly, ten times or more. The V and J genes are TRBV12-3 or TRBV12-4 and TRBJ1-1; D gene ambiguous. Trimming pared 2 bases from V and 1 base from J, leaving 8 bases between. CDR3 length: 14 amino acids. This CDR3 is CASSLPQSNTEAFF. DNA for the CDR3: TGTGCCAGCAGTTTACCCCAGTCGAACACTGAAGCTTTCTTT.

This clone came up many times. The V gene is TRBV18, the J gene TRBJ2-3; D is perhaps TRBD2 (5 bases). The CDR3 spans 16 residues. The germline V gene encodes CDR1 KGHSH and CDR2 LQKENI. The ends were cut back, 5 bases at V and 7 bases at J, with 22 bases in the middle. CDR3 loop: CASSVGRRSGDNTQYF. CDR3 DNA sequence: TGTGCCAGCTCAGTGGGCCGGAGGTCCGGCGATAATACGCAGTATTTT.

This clone was found many times. V and J are TRBV5-1 and TRBJ1-4; 7 bases are shared with TRBD1. V dropped 3 bases and J dropped 0; count of bases not matched to a gene: 5. The germline V gene encodes CDR1 SGHRS and CDR2 YFSETQ. The CDR3 has 16 amino acids. The CDR3: CASSSTGITTNEKLFF. DNA of the CDR3: TGCGCCAGCAGCTCGACAGGGATCACAACTAATGAAAAACTGTTTTTT. The whole variable domain, remainder taken from reference TRBV5-1 and TRBJ1-4, is KAGVTQTPRYLIKTRGQQVTLSCSPISGHRSVSWYQQTPGQGLQFLFEYFSETQRNKGNFPGRFSGRQFSNSRSEMNVSTLELGDSALYLCASSSTGITTNEKLFFGSGTQLSVL.

This clone has at least ten counts. The chain uses TRBV13 and TRBJ2-7; D may be TRBD1 or TRBD2 (5 bases each). The CDR3 consists of 14 residues. Trimming removed 5 bases at V and 2 bases at J, with 13 bases between. Germline V lookup: CDR1 PRHDT, CDR2 FYEKMQ (reference sequence). CDR3 sequence (DNA): TGTGCCAGCAGCCCAGGGAGATTACCCTACGAGCAGTACTTC. It yields the protein CASSPGRLPYEQYF.

This clone was picked up many times. The CDR3 DNA follows: TGTGCCAGCAGCGCTGGGGACAGCTCTTATGGCTACACCTTC. Protein product: CASSAGDSSYGYTF. The chain is built from TRBV9 and TRBJ1-2; TRBD1 agrees at 7 bases. CDR3 size: 14 residues. Germline lookup yields CDR1 SGDLS and CDR2 YYNGEE. The V segment lost 3 bases and the J segment 5 bases; nucleotides outside the gene matches: 7. The whole variable domain, remainder taken from reference TRBV9 and TRBJ1-2, is DSGVTQTPKHLITATGQRVTLRCSPRSGDLSVYWYQQSLDQGLQFLIQYYNGEERAKGNILERFSAQQFPDLHSELNLSSLELGDSALYFCASSAGDSSYGYTFGSGTRLTVV.

In this sample, this clone turned up many times. As DNA, the CDR3 is TGTGCCAGCAGCTGGGACAGGATGAACACTGAAGCTTTCTTT. Its translation: CASSWDRMNTEAFF. The chain is built from TRBV7-2 and TRBJ1-1, with 8 bases that match TRBD1. V shed 4 bases, J shed 0 bases, and the junction held 1 base outside the gene matches. The CDR3 covers 14 residues. CDR1 is SGHTA and CDR2 is FQGNSA in the germline V gene.

There are many counts of this clone. V gene TRBV7-9 combines with J gene TRBJ2-1, with 13 bases lining up with TRBD2. The length of the CDR3 is 17 residues. Germline lookup yields CDR1 SEHNR and CDR2 FQNEAQ (reference sequence). J was trimmed by 7 bases and V by 7 bases; bases with no gene match: 13. CDR3 nucleotides: TGTGCCAGCATCCAAAGCGCGGGACTAGCGGGGCGAAATGAGCAGTTCTTC. Encoded protein: CASIQSAGLAGRNEQFF.

Ten or more counts support this clone. V gene TRBV19 combines with J gene TRBJ1-5, with 8 bases identical to TRBD1. V was clipped by 0 bases and J by 0 bases; unmatched bases: 4. Germline V gives CDR1 LNHDA, CDR2 SQIVND (reference sequence). CDR3 length equals 17 residues. The chain's CDR3 is CASSIENRGYSNQPQHF. CDR3 nucleotides: TGTGCCAGTAGTATAGAGAACAGGGGGTATAGCAATCAGCCCCAGCATTTT.

This clone was seen only a few times. The CDR3 DNA reads as TGTGCCAGCAGCTTACTTTACAGGACCGGGACTAGCGGGAGTATACCAGGGGAGCTGTTTTTT. Translated: CASSLLYRTGTSGSIPGELFF. The rearrangement links TRBV13 to TRBJ2-2, with TRBD2 identical over 14 bases. This CDR3 contains 21 residues. Germline-derived CDR1 and CDR2 are PRHDT and FYEKMQ (reference sequence). V shed 2 bases and J 8 bases; nucleotides not matched to a gene: 19.

This clone has just a few counts. The rearrangement links TRBV19 to TRBJ2-5; TRBD2 matches at 16 bases. V trimming: 5 bases; J trimming: 4 bases; junction bases outside the gene matches: 4. CDR1 LNHDA and CDR2 SQIVND come from the germline V gene (reference sequence). This CDR3 is built from 16 residues. In DNA, the CDR3 is TGTGCCAGTAGTGCCGGGACTAGCGGGAGGGGAGAGACCCAGTACTTC. Amino acids: CASSAGTSGRGETQYF. The full variable domain, rest sourced from reference TRBV19 and TRBJ2-5, is DGGITQSPKYLFRKEGQNVTLSCEQNLNHDAMYWYRQDPGQGLRLIYYSQIVNDFQKGDIAEGYSVSREKKESFPLTVTSAQKNPTAFYLCASSAGTSGRGETQYFGPGTRLLVL.

V and J are TRBV18 and TRBJ1-2, with 9 positions matching TRBD1. The V segment lost 6 bases and the J segment 8 bases; nucleotides outside the gene matches: 13. The CDR3 is 15 amino acids. CDR1 is KGHSH, CDR2 LQKENI, per germline. CDR3 in amino acids: CASSPPVQGAGGYTF. In DNA, the CDR3 is TGTGCCAGCTCGCCTCCTGTACAGGGGGCGGGGGGCTACACCTTC.

There are many counts of this clone. The chain has TRBV4-1 and TRBJ2-7, with TRBD2 matching 11 bases. CDR3 length equals 15 residues. Germline CDR1 reads MGHRA; CDR2 reads YSYEKL. J lost 4 bases, V lost 4 bases, and 6 bases had no gene match. The CDR3: CASSLTLAGAYEQYF. The CDR3, as DNA: TGCGCCAGCAGCCTTACACTAGCGGGGGCGTACGAGCAGTACTTC.

The table lists this clone with many counts. The chain couples TRBV5-4 to TRBJ1-3; no clear D. V lost 3 bases, J lost 3 bases, and 16 bases lay in between. Germline loops: CDR1 SGHNT, CDR2 YYREEE (reference sequence). The CDR3 is 16 residues long. CDR3: CASSSLQGENGNTIYF. The CDR3, as DNA: TGTGCCAGCAGCTCCCTTCAAGGTGAAAATGGAAACACCATATATTTT. Drawing the rest from reference TRBV5-4 and TRBJ1-3, the complete variable domain is ETGVTQSPTHLIKTRGQQVTLRCSSQSGHNTVSWYQQALGQGPQFIFQYYREEENGRGNFPPRFSGLQFPNYSSELNVNALELDDSALYLCASSSLQGENGNTIYFGEGSWLTVV.

This clone was seen repeatedly, ten times or more. The chain uses TRBV4-1 and TRBJ2-7; 10 bases are a match to TRBD2. The V segment lost 0 bases and the J segment 4 bases; nucleotides outside the gene matches: 3. Germline values: CDR1 MGHRA, CDR2 YSYEKL. The CDR3 spans 15 residues. The CDR3 sequence: CASSQETSGVYEQYF. DNA of the CDR3: TGCGCCAGCAGCCAAGAAACTAGCGGGGTGTACGAGCAGTACTTC.

This clone came up many times. The germline gene is not matched at one end of the junction; a read error may be the cause. This chain connects TRBV7-9 to TRBJ2-3; 9 positions match TRBD2. Germline V gene data show CDR1 as SEHNR and CDR2 as FQNEAQ (reference sequence). The CDR3 is 14 residues long. The CDR3 bases are TGTGCCAGCAGCCTAGCGGGGCAGACAGATACGCAGTATTTT. Residues: CASSLAGQTDTQYF.

This clone was detected ten times or more. The chain employs TRBV6-4 and TRBJ2-1; 8 bases line up with TRBD2. The CDR3 runs 16 residues. Per germline, CDR1 MRHNA and CDR2 SNTAGT. V lost 2 bases to trimming and J lost 7 bases; unmatched junction nucleotides: 10. The CDR3 DNA follows: TGTGCCAGCAGTGACAGCGGGAGTGGGTGGAGGAATGAGCAGTTCTTC. The encoded protein is CASSDSGSGWRNEQFF.

This clone showed up many times. The genes are TRBV13 and TRBJ1-2, with a weak D call TRBD1 (5 bases). The CDR3 contains 15 residues. Per the germline V gene, CDR1 is PRHDT and CDR2 is FYEKMQ (reference sequence). Trimming pared 0 bases from V and 7 bases from J, leaving 15 bases between. For the CDR3, the DNA is TGTGCCAGCAGCTTAGGAGTGGGGCAGGGTGGTGGCTACACCTTC. Its protein product is CASSLGVGQGGGYTF.